This entry features one T cell receptor (beta chain) sequence. J lost 9 bases, V lost 7 bases, and 9 bases had no gene match. This CDR3 comprises 13 residues. The data were taken from a study of blood T cell repertoires in COVID-19. Study background: Samples came from the United States, Italy and Spain, spanning acute and convalescent COVID-19.

Original data processing: Reference gene primer amplification gave nucleated cell count estimates. Produced via immunoSEQ multiplex PCR; TCRdb's table is partial and in-frame only. V, J and clone size are taken as reported in that table, and D and trimming were inferred from the DNA itself. The data contain 55,000 to 75,000 clones, roughly 77% of them singletons. The source is a human donor in a cohort sampled during active COVID-19. The source material was peripheral blood. The rearrangement joins TRBV12-3 or TRBV12-4 to TRBJ2-1; 7 bases align to TRBD2. CDR3 residues: CASNPTSSGEQFF. The CDR3 nucleotides read TGTGCCAGCAACCCGACTAGCTCAGGTGAGCAGTTCTTC.